Included here is one TCR beta chain sequence, with context. This receptor's antigen is unknown. Per-base quality was not reported, and no clone a single base away is much larger than it. The cohort consisted of more than 650 healthy bone marrow donors. All cohort members were sampled while nominally healthy, although unrecorded immune exposures were likely present. The donor tested CMV seropositive and was one of the 289 seropositive cohort members. A peripheral blood sample was collected from each donor, and TCR beta sequencing was performed on peripheral blood mononuclear cells. Genomic DNA extraction from the blood cell samples was performed with the Qiagen DNeasy Blood Extraction Kit. This entry comes from a study of cytomegalovirus exposure and HLA in healthy donors (TCRdb year 2017). Study-wide context: An earlier analysis of about 530 of the donors reported about 260 Gb of sequence data and 117 million unique TCR beta sequences obtained from around 190 million T cells. Around 320 gigabases of sequencing data and approximately 85 million unique TCR sequences were included in an early release covering around 650 HLA-typed donors. Among the roughly 430 genotyped donors, about 83% belonged to the genetic ancestry cluster associated with self-reported Caucasian donors. The aim of the study was to test whether cataloging public T cell receptors could identify signatures of past pathogen exposure. Using immunosequencing, the study profiled T cell repertoires from fewer than 850 subjects and related those repertoires to cytomegalovirus serostatus. Along with the approximately 650-subject first cohort, a separate validation cohort of roughly 110 different subjects was used. To predict cytomegalovirus infection status, the study combined high-throughput TCR immunosequencing, statistical association of individual TCRs with disease status, and machine learning. A later analysis re-analyzed previously published TCR beta repertoires from 660 or so donors and added high-resolution HLA genotyping to study TCR occurrence patterns. Rather than using new phenotypic data, the later analysis identified candidate immune exposures from TCR beta sequences and from how often those sequences occurred across donors. An earlier analysis of more than 450 of the donors used high-throughput TCR beta sequencing to judge whether each TCR beta V gene segment behaved as functional or pseudogenic. Donor age, sex, ethnicity and CMV serostatus were compiled alongside the repertoire data. In a later genetic analysis, genome-wide SNP genotypes for 398 of the 666 donors were used, and that subset was treated as a discovery cohort. Every repertoire in the discovery cohort had been generated on one and the same sequencing platform. HLA typing covered class I and class II loci at four-digit resolution. Typing coverage varied by locus: roughly 629-640 donors for A, B, C, DRB1 and DQB1; 500 to 550 for DQA1; around 610 for DPA1; around 450 for DPB1. About five DR-DQ haplotypes were handled as single units for association and clustering, since linkage in the cohort was strong. Across some 400 genotyped donors of the cohort, an average of approximately 200,000 unique TCR beta nucleotide sequences per donor were sequenced, and 15% to 20% of those sequences were non-productive. Broad study findings and their caveats: When HLA alleles, especially DR and DQ, strongly co-occurred, TCR associations were difficult to assign to individual alleles. A further reported finding was that TCR beta sequences accurately predicted the HLA-A and HLA-B alleles for most subjects in the first cohort. A cluster of highly shared sequence variants was judged likely to represent a technical artifact of the sequencing pipeline. Because counts were too low, about 18 rarely observed V segments, including chromosome 9 orphons, were excluded from the earlier analysis of 500 to 700 of the donors. Broadly in line with IMGT annotations, most TCR beta V segments showed up in productive rearrangements about 90% or about 30% of the time in an earlier analysis of around 600 of the donors. In a later analysis, most CMV-associated TCR beta chains were found to appear HLA-restricted, with HLA associations seemingly driven largely by CMV exposure. A later genetic analysis associated a missense DCLRE1C variant with V-gene and J-gene trimming of TCR beta chains, and an independent cohort replicated the association. Because HLA typing was missing for some donors at each locus, association tests included only the typed subset. According to a later analysis, parvovirus B19, influenza, CMV and Epstein-Barr virus appeared linked to several top co-occurrence clusters. Some IMGT-functional V segments, including TRBV6-2 and TRBV6-3, could not be distinguished by the 87-base-pair reads and were therefore excluded. Immune exposure information for the cohort was limited to CMV serostatus. It was suggested by the authors that the approach could potentially be generalized to other disease states and immunological phenotypes. In the study, some 180 TCR beta chains were listed as associated with cytomegalovirus. In this cohort, only TCR beta chains were sequenced, and detectable features were limited by the absence of alpha or paired-chain data. In a later analysis, HLA-associated TCR beta chains showed more clonal expansion and lower generation probabilities than non-associated chains that were equally common. Most TCR sequences were observed very rarely across donors, whereas some public TCRs were present in many individuals. In both the original and validation cohorts, the classifier was reported to diagnose cytomegalovirus status with high specificity and sensitivity. In vitro tests confirmed that a few of the cytomegalovirus-associated TCR beta chains recognize cytomegalovirus antigens. The presence/absence analyses assumed that sequencing depth was roughly uniform across donors, and that assumption may not be true. In a later analysis, 15,000 to 20,000 TCR beta sequences were associated with specific HLA alleles at a false discovery rate of 0.05. According to a later analysis, TCR association rates differed among HLA loci, with DRB1 alleles showing the most associated TCRs and HLA-C alleles showing the fewest. According to a later genetic analysis, donors in an Asian-associated ancestry cluster had fewer N-insertions in productive TCRs than the approximately 610-donor mean. Linkage disequilibrium might explain the correlated functional status among segregating V segments, but an unknown experimental factor could not be ruled out.

Ends trimmed: V by 6 bases, J by 0 bases; bases unmatched to a gene: 5. CDR3 length: 15 amino acids, cysteine to phenylalanine. Only the CDR3 region is kept as DNA, spanning 45 bases read in frame from base 1. CDR1 and CDR2 are read off the germline V gene as MNHEY and SVGAGI. The library was generated by the immunoSEQ multiplex PCR assay. A mixture of 60 forward primers for TCR Vbeta segments and 13 reverse primers for TCR Jbeta segments was used in the multiplex PCR. The CDR3 region of rearranged TCR beta genes was amplified from genomic DNA by a multiplex PCR assay. The amplified TCR beta libraries were sequenced on the Illumina HiSeq System as 87-base-pair reads. The original pipeline was this. In a later analysis, roughly 80 million unique TCR beta chains were counted across the 666 repertoires, and roughly 11 million of these chains were shared by at least two donors. Raw reads were error-corrected and collapsed into unique sequences with a nearest-neighbor algorithm that merged closely related sequences to remove PCR and sequencing errors. Alignment of CDR3 sequences to IMGT reference sequences was used to assign V, D and J gene segments. For a sequence to be retained, a match of at least six nucleotides to both a V gene segment and a J gene segment was required. A rearrangement was called productive if the CDR3 had no stop codons and remained in frame with V and J, and every other rearrangement was called non-productive. CDR3 was defined according to IMGT convention as the region running from the second conserved V-encoded cysteine to the conserved J-encoded phenylalanine. In an earlier analysis of some 550 of the donors, sequences lacking an unambiguous match to a single V gene segment were excluded. In an earlier analysis of roughly 600 of the donors, a V segment was called functional when productive rearrangements were above 56.7%, and segregating when the standard deviation between donors exceeded 5%. A statistical classification framework was built to diagnose cytomegalovirus status from the catalog of TCR beta chain sequences. In a later analysis, TCR nucleotide sequences were compared against IMGT/GENE-DB human TR gene sequences so that V and J genes could be assigned. The TCRdist pipeline was used in a later analysis to assign CDR3 sequences and most-parsimonious VDJ recombination scenarios. In a later analysis, every TCR beta chain was defined by the combination of its CDR3 amino acid sequence and its V-gene family, and reads without a unique V-gene family were dropped. As a way to deal with suspected cross-contamination and a sequencing artifact, a later analysis dropped 450 to 600 nucleotide sequences that were highly shared and had low generation probability. For each public chain, a later analysis derived a clonal expansion index from normalized ranks of inferred template counts within each repertoire. In a later analysis, generation probabilities were computed using a VDJ recombination model fitted to out-of-frame rearrangements, and the results were checked against IGoR. In a later analysis, hypergeometric tests were used to score TCR-TCR, TCR-HLA and TCR-CMV co-occurrence, with a repertoire-size bias correction applied to TCR pairs. To estimate false discovery rates, a later analysis permuted the HLA or CMV assignments 20 times. In a later analysis, co-occurring TCRs were grouped using DBSCAN, and TCRdist sequence similarity was added for clustering within HLA-allele-positive subsets. Repertoires with fewer than 30,000 or more than 120,000 public chains, plus five repertoires with anomalous nucleotide sharing, were excluded from co-occurrence clustering. The source is immuneACCESS, and TCRdb retained only in-frame sequences with V and J called. Part of the clones is not carried over; for the studies checked, unresolved V genes explain less than half of this, and the remainder is unexplained. The V and J calls and clone size were taken over from that table, and D and trimming were inferred from the DNA. In all, the sample holds about 260,000 clones, and approximately 85% of those were seen once. The ten largest clones capture about 2% of the sample.

This sequence uses TRBV6-5 and TRBJ2-7; 10 bases in the junction line up with TRBD1. The TCR sequence derives from a woman aged 40 to 50 in good health and CMV-seropositive. Material: PBMCs. CDR3 reads: CASSRGQGGSYEQYF. The sequenced DNA: TGTGCCAGCAGCCGTGGACAGGGGGGCTCCTACGAGCAGTACTTC.